This entry is about one T cell receptor beta chain. Its antigen is unknown. As every portion of the isolated RNA was reverse transcribed, the sequencing read expressed TCRB transcripts. Profiled with immunoSEQ multiplex PCR; TCRdb holds only in-frame clones, not every one. The table has about 320,000 clones, around 13% seen once. CDR1 is MNHNY, CDR2 SVGAGI, per germline (reference sequence). The CDR3 totals 16 residues. Unmatched junction bases numbered 14, after V lost 2 bases and J lost 11 bases. The data derive from a study of beta chain features in type 1 diabetes. General study results and limits: The analysis here could not establish whether HLA type shapes TCRB rearrangement. Sequencing the cDNA could make cells with high TCR expression show up more than they should. Patients and controls would share equally any PCR tilt toward shorter templates.

In total, each donor contributed a single heparinised blood draw that averaged about 100 mL. The V and J genes are TRBV6-6 and TRBJ1-4; 7 bases line up with TRBD1. This sequence was found in a man aged 25 to 40 in good health. The sequencing input was central memory CD4+ T cells from blood. CDR3 nucleotides: TGTGCCAGCAGTTACAACGGCAGGGGGAGAGAGGAGAAACTGTTTTTT. Translated, it gives CASSYNGRGREEKLFF.